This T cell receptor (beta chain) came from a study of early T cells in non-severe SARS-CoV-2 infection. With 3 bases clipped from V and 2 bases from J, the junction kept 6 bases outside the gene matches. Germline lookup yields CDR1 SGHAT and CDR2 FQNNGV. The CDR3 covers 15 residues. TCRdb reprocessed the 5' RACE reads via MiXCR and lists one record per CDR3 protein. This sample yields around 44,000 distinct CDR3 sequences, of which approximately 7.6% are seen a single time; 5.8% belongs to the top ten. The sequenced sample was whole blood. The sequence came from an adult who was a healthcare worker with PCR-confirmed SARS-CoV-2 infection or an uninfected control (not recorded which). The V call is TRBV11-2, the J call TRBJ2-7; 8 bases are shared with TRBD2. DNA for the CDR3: TGTGCCAGCAGCTTCGGAACGGGACTAGCCTACGAGCAGTACTTC. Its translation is CASSFGTGLAYEQYF.